The 18 T cell receptor beta chains given below trace back to one sample, sequenced in a study of T cells in Graves' hyperthyroidism and ophthalmopathy. Regions amplified from RNA transcripts were the TCR beta CDR3 regions. With the HTBI primer set, the TCR CDR3 went through a first round of RT-PCR. Using its own MiXCR run on the multiplex PCR reads, TCRdb lists one record per CDR3 protein. The sample carries some 510,000 distinct CDR3 sequences, just over 45% recorded once. The material sequenced was peripheral blood or thyroid tissue (not recorded which). The receptors here all came from a young woman with Graves' hyperthyroidism.

A word on this clonotype: The junction shows a germline mismatch at one end, possibly a read error. V gene TRBV7-9 combines with J gene TRBJ1-5; 10 nucleotides match TRBD1. Germline assignment: CDR1 SEHNR and CDR2 FQNEAQ (reference sequence). The length of the CDR3 is 14 residues. The DNA for the CDR3 is TGCGCCAGCAGCTCGGGACAGGGGAGAGAACCCCAGCATTTT. Amino acid sequence: CASSSGQGREPQHF.

This chain uses TRBV7-9 with TRBJ1-2; 10 positions agree with TRBD1. The germline V gene encodes CDR1 SEHNR and CDR2 FQNEAQ (reference sequence). The trim removed 5 bases at V and 7 bases at J, leaving 4 bases unmatched. The CDR3 covers 13 residues. CDR3 residues: CASSGTGERGYTF. The CDR3 DNA reads TGTGCCAGCAGCGGGACAGGGGAACGTGGCTACACCTTC.

This clonotype was observed a few times. This chain connects TRBV12-3 or TRBV12-4 to TRBJ1-5; D is undetermined. The germline V and J ends were trimmed by 0 bases and 6 bases, with 12 bases remaining between them. The CDR3 covers 15 residues. The CDR3 is CASSLALGGAQPQHF. The CDR3 DNA reads TGTGCCAGCAGTTTAGCGCTGGGCGGTGCTCAGCCCCAGCATTTT.

In the case of this clonotype: A junction end diverges from the germline sequence, so it may reflect a read error. This rearrangement joins TRBV7-4 to TRBJ1-5; possible D gene TRBD1, 6 bases. This CDR3 contains 16 residues. Looked up from germline, CDR1 is SGHVT and CDR2 is SQSDAQ. CDR3 DNA: TGCGCCAGCAGCCGATCGAGAAACGACAGGAACCAGCCCCAGCATTTT. The encoded protein is CASSRSRNDRNQPQHF.

V gene TRBV29-1 combines with J gene TRBJ1-4; 7 nucleotides match TRBD1. The CDR3 spans 14 residues. V lost 6 bases and J lost 6; bases outside the gene matches: 10. CDR1 and CDR2 from the germline V gene are SQVTM and ANQGSEA. Here the CDR3 reads CSVGQAGRDEKLFF. The DNA for the CDR3 is TGCAGCGTAGGACAGGCGGGTCGCGATGAAAAACTGTTTTTT.

This clonotype appeared a single time. V gene TRBV14 combines with J gene TRBJ2-7, with no clear D. V was cut by 5 bases and J by 2 bases, with 13 bases left in between. The V gene's germline CDR1 is SGHDN and CDR2 FVKESK. The CDR3 is 14 amino acids. This CDR3 is CASSSDRTPYEQYF. The CDR3 DNA reads as TGTGCCAGCAGCTCGGACCGAACACCCTACGAGCAGTACTTC.

The rearrangement links TRBV7-8 to TRBJ2-7; 10 bases are a match to TRBD2. Germline CDR1 SGHVS, CDR2 FQNEAQ. V lost 5 bases and J lost 0; bases outside the gene matches: 10. There are 17 residues in the CDR3. The CDR3 sequence is CASSTPTSGFPSYEQYF. The CDR3 coding sequence is TGTGCCAGCAGCACCCCGACTAGCGGGTTCCCCTCCTACGAGCAGTACTTC.

The table lists this clonotype with a few counts. The chain couples TRBV7-2 to TRBJ1-5; D is possibly TRBD1 (5 bases). CDR3 length: 16 residues. Between the trimmed V and J ends, which lost 5 bases and 1 base, there was a span of 15 bases. CDR1 and CDR2 from the germline V gene are SGHTA and FQGNSA. In DNA form, the CDR3 reads TGTGCCAGCAGCACCCCGGGCAGGGTGAGCAATCAGCCCCAGCATTTT. Translating gives CASSTPGRVSNQPQHF. Together with reference TRBV7-2 and TRBJ1-5, the CDR3 gives the full variable domain: GAGVSQSPSNKVTEKGKDVELRCDPISGHTALYWYRQSLGQGLEFLIYFQGNSAPDKSGLPSDRFSAERTGGSVSTLTIQRTQQEDSAVYLCASSTPGRVSNQPQHFGDGTRLSIL.

The chain recombines TRBV2 with TRBJ1-6, with TRBD1 matching 7 bases. Germline V CDR1 and CDR2: SNHLY, FYNNEI. V lost 3 bases to trimming and J lost 7 bases; unmatched junction nucleotides: 9. The CDR3 spans 16 residues. DNA of the CDR3: TGTGCCAGCAGTGAGGATGCCAGGGGGATAAATTCACCCCTCCACTTT. This codes for CASSEDARGINSPLHF.

V usage is TRBV11-1 and J usage is TRBJ1-6; no reliable D call. The CDR3 is 17 amino acids. Germline lookup yields CDR1 SGHAT and CDR2 FQDESV (reference sequence). V dropped 1 base and J dropped 10 bases, with 20 bases sitting between them. The CDR3 sequence is CASSLVRFQVENSPLHF. As DNA, the CDR3 is TGTGCCAGCAGCTTAGTCCGGTTCCAGGTCGAAAACTCACCCCTCCACTTT. The variable domain in full, with the rest retrieved from reference TRBV11-1 and TRBJ1-6, is EAEVAQSPRYKITEKSQAVAFWCDPISGHATLYWYRQILGQGPELLVQFQDESVVDDSQLPKDRFSAERLKGVDSTLKIQPAELGDSAMYLCASSLVRFQVENSPLHFGNGTRLTVT.

This clonotype was seen more than once but under ten times. This chain links TRBV4-3 with TRBJ2-7, with 8 bases that match TRBD2. Trimming cost V 0 bases and J 4 bases; bases outside gene matches: 8. The germline V gene has CDR1 LGHNA and CDR2 YSLEER. The CDR3 consists of 16 residues. CDR3 amino acids: CASSQDRPSGSYEQYF. The CDR3 coding sequence is TGCGCCAGCAGCCAAGATCGGCCTAGCGGGTCTTACGAGCAGTACTTC.

The V call is TRBV7-9, the J call TRBJ1-3; 7 bases map to TRBD1. The germline CDR1 and CDR2 sequences are SEHNR and FQNEAQ (reference sequence). This CDR3 has 18 amino acids. V was clipped by 6 bases and J by 0 bases; unmatched bases: 14. Here the CDR3 DNA reads TGTGCCAGCAGACCGAGGGGGCGCCGCAGGGACTCTGGAAACACCATATATTTT. Its translation is CASRPRGRRRDSGNTIYF. Complete variable domain (other parts from reference TRBV7-9 and TRBJ1-3): DTGVSQNPRHKITKRGQNVTFRCDPISEHNRLYWYRQTLGQGPEFLTYFQNEAQLEKSRLLSDRFSAERPKGSFSTLEIQRTEQGDSAMYLCASRPRGRRRDSGNTIYFGEGSWLTVV.

In this sample, this clonotype turned up a few times. The genes are TRBV6-6 and TRBJ2-5; D may be TRBD2 (7 bases). Germline V gene data show CDR1 as MNHNY and CDR2 as SVGAGI (reference sequence). The CDR3 is made up of 15 amino acids. V gave up 0 bases and J gave up 5 bases, with 13 bases separating them. The CDR3 nucleotides are TGTGCCAGCAGTTACTCGACGGGGGGCTTCGAGACCCAGTACTTC. Its protein product is CASSYSTGGFETQYF.

The chain is built from TRBV5-1 and TRBJ1-3; possibly TRBD1 for D (5 bases). This CDR3 has 14 residues. V was clipped by 1 base and J by 4 bases, with 9 bases between them. Germline V lookup: CDR1 SGHRS, CDR2 YFSETQ. In DNA, the CDR3 is TGCGCCAGCAGCTTGTCAGGGCACGGAAACACCATATATTTT. This codes for CASSLSGHGNTIYF.

This sequence joins TRBV5-1 and TRBJ1-4, with 7 bases matching TRBD1. With 0 bases clipped from V and 3 bases from J, the junction kept 2 bases outside the gene matches. CDR3 length: 15 residues. Germline V gene lookup returns CDR1 SGHRS and CDR2 YFSETQ. The CDR3 DNA reads as TGCGCCAGCAGCTTGGAGGGGGCGCCTAATGAAAAACTGTTTTTT. Translation: CASSLEGAPNEKLFF.

The V call is TRBV5-1, the J call TRBJ1-2; 10 nucleotides align to TRBD1. CDR3 length equals 16 residues. Per germline, CDR1 SGHRS and CDR2 YFSETQ. V trimming: 4 bases; J trimming: 8 bases; junction bases outside the gene matches: 14. CDR3 sequence reads: CASSLGGTGTGDGYTF. The CDR3 region has the DNA TGCGCCAGCAGCCTAGGGGGGACCGGGACAGGGGACGGCTACACCTTC.

Many counts were recorded for this clonotype. Written as DNA, the CDR3 is TGCAGTGCGTGGGACCTCGAAGAGACCCAGTACTTC. It translates to CSAWDLEETQYF. This sequence joins TRBV20-1 and TRBJ2-5; D is perhaps TRBD1 or TRBD2 (5 bases each). Trimming stripped 6 bases from V and 3 bases from J, with 11 bases between. Germline loops: CDR1 DFQATT, CDR2 SNEGSKA (reference sequence). The CDR3 is 12 amino acids.

The chain is built from TRBV5-1 and TRBJ2-5; the match to TRBD2 covers 9 bases. The germline CDR1 and CDR2 sequences are SGHRS and YFSETQ. The V gene end was trimmed by 4 bases and the J gene end by 1 base; junction bases not matched to a gene: 11. The CDR3 has 17 residues. The CDR3 loop is CASSQGRVAGVQETQYF. As DNA, the CDR3 is TGCGCCAGCAGCCAAGGTCGAGTAGCGGGGGTCCAAGAGACCCAGTACTTC.